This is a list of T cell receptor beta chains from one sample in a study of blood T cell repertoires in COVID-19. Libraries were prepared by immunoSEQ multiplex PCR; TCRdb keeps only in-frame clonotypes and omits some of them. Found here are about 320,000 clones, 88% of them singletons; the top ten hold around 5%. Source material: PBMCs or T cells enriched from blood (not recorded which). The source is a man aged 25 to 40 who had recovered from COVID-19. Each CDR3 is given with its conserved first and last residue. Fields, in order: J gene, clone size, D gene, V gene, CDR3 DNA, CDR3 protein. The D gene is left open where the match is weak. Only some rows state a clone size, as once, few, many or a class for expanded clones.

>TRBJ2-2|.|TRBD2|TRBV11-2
TGTGCCAGCAGCTCCGGGTACGGGGGGGCTTCCGGGGAGCTGTTTTTT
CASSSGYGGASGELFF
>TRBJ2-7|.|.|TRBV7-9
TGTGCCAGCAGCTCGCAACTAGTCTCCTACGAGCAGTACTTC
CASSSQLVSYEQYF
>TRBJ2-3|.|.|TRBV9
TGTGCCAGCAGCGTATCACTAGGGGGTAGCACAGATACGCAGTATTTT
CASSVSLGGSTDTQYF
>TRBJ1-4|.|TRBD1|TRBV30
TGTGCCTGGAGTGGTCCCCCGGGACAGGGTGAAAAACTGTTTTTT
CAWSGPPGQGEKLFF
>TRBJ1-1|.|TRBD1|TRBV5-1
TGCGCCAGCAGCTTAGGGACAGGGTCTCGTGAAGCTTTCTTT
CASSLGTGSREAFF
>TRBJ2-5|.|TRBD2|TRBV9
TGTGCCGACAGACTAGCGGGGGGGCGCCCGGAGACCCAGTACTTC
CADRLAGGRPETQYF
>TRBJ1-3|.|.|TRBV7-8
TGTGCCAGCAGCGCGGGACGGACCTCTGGAAACACCATATATTTT
CASSAGRTSGNTIYF
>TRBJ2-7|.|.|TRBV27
TGTGCCAGCAGTTCGTCCTACGAGCAGTACTTC
CASSSSYEQYF
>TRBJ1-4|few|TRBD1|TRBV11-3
TGTGCCAGCAGCTTAGCCGATGACAGGGGCAAAGCAACTAATGAAAAACTGTTTTTT
CASSLADDRGKATNEKLFF
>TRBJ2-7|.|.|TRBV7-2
TGTGCCAGCAGCCCCAAGTGGGGGGACTACGAGCAGTACTTC
CASSPKWGDYEQYF
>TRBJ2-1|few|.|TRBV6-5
TGTGCCAGCAGTCCGGAAGGTAGCGGCTACAATGAGCAGTTCTTC
CASSPEGSGYNEQFF
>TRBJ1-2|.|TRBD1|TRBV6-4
TGTGCCAGCAGTCCGGGACAGGGGTTAGCCTATGGCTACACCTTC
CASSPGQGLAYGYTF
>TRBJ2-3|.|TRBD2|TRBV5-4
TGTGCCAGCACCCTTCGCGGGGGGAACACAGATACGCAGTATTTT
CASTLRGGNTDTQYF
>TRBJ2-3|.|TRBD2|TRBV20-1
TGCAGTGCTAGTAACCGGGGGGGGTATACAGATACGCAGTATTTT
CSASNRGGYTDTQYF
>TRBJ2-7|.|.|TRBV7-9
TGTGCCAGCAGCTTCCCTCCACAGTACGAGCAGTACTTC
CASSFPPQYEQYF
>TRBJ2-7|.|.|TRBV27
TGTGCCAGCAAGCGCGCCGCCCTCTCCTACGAGCAGTACTTC
CASKRAALSYEQYF
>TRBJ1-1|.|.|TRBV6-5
TGTGCCAGCAGTTGGGGCGGGAGGACACAAGCTTTCTTT
CASSWGGRTQAFF
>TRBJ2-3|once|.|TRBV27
TGTGCCAGCAGTTTATCCGTTGAGAGCACAGATACGCAGTATTTT
CASSLSVESTDTQYF
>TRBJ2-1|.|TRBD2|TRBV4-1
TGCGCCAGCAGCCAAGGTGGCCTAGCGGGGGGGGAGCAGTTCTTC
CASSQGGLAGGEQFF
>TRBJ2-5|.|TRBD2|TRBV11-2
TGTGCCAGCAGCTTAGTCGGGGGAGGGTGGGAGACCCAGTACTTC
CASSLVGGGWETQYF
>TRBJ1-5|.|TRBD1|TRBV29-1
TGCAGCGTTGAGGCAGGGGGCTACAATCAGCCCCAGCATTTT
CSVEAGGYNQPQHF
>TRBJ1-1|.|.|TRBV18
TGTGCCAGCTCACCTGCGCGGGGGAACACTGAAGCTTTCTTT
CASSPARGNTEAFF
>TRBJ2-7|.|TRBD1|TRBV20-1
TGCAGTGCTAGTGACAGGGTGACCTACGAGCAGTACTTC
CSASDRVTYEQYF
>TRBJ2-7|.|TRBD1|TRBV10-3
TGTGCCATCAGGGGGACAGGGGGCATCTACGAGCAGTACTTC
CAIRGTGGIYEQYF
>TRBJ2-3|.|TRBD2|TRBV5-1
TGCGCCAGCAGCTCCGCGGGGGGGACGATGGAAGCAGATACGCAGTATTTT
CASSSAGGTMEADTQYF
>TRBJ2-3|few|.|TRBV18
TGTGCCAGCTCACCATACCCCGACAGGAGCACAGATACGCAGTATTTT
CASSPYPDRSTDTQYF
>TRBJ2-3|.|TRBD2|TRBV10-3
TGTGCCATCAGTGAGTCTGGTAGCGGGCCTAGCACAGATACGCAGTATTTT
CAISESGSGPSTDTQYF
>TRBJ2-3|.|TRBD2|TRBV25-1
TGTGCCAGCTCTAGCGGGGGGGGAACAGATACGCAGTATTTT
CASSSGGGTDTQYF
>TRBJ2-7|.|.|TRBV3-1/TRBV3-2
TGTGCCAGCAGCGGGGGGCAGGGGGCCTACGAGCAGTACTTC
CASSGGQGAYEQYF
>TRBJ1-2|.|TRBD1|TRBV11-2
TGTGCCAGCAGCTTAGATGCGGGACAGGGTCCTTATGGCTACACCTTC
CASSLDAGQGPYGYTF
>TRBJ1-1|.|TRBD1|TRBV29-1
TGCAGCGTTGAGACGGGGACAGGTCTTAATGGGGCTTTCTTT
CSVETGTGLNGAFF
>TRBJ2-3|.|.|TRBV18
TGTGCCAGCTCACCGAGGATCTTCGCTTCTAGCACAGATACGCAGTATTTT
CASSPRIFASSTDTQYF
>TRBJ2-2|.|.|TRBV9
TGTGCCAGCAGCGTGAAACAGGTGAACACCGGGGAGCTGTTTTTT
CASSVKQVNTGELFF
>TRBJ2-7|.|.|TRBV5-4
TGTGCCAGCAGCTTGGACAGGGAAAGCGAGCAGTACTTC
CASSLDRESEQYF
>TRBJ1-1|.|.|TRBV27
TGTGCCAGCAGCATTGGAGGGGAAGCTTTCTTT
CASSIGGEAFF
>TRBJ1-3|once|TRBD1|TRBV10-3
TGTGCCATCAGTGACAGGGGGCAGGATGGAAACACCATATATTTT
CAISDRGQDGNTIYF
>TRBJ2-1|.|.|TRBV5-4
TGTGCCAGCAGCTTGGGGCAGAAAGACAATGAGCAGTTCTTC
CASSLGQKDNEQFF
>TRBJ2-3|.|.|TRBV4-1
TGCGCCAGCAGCCAACTGAGTAGCACAGATACGCAGTATTTT
CASSQLSSTDTQYF
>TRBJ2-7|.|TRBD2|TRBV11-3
TGTGCCAGCAGCTTAGATCCGGGACTAGCGGGACCCTACGAGCAGTACTTC
CASSLDPGLAGPYEQYF
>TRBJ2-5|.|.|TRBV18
TGTGCCAGCTCACCGGGAGTCCAAGAGACCCAGTACTTC
CASSPGVQETQYF
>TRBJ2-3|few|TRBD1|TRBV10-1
TGCGCCAGCTCCCCTCGGACAGGCCGCACAGATACGCAGTATTTT
CASSPRTGRTDTQYF
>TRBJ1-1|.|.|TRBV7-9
TGTGCCAGCAGCTTCTCCCTCCCAGGGCGGCCCACTGAAGCTTTCTTT
CASSFSLPGRPTEAFF
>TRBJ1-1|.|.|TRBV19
TGTGCCAGTAGTCTAGCCCTCCGGCGGGGGCAGGGCACTGAAGCTTTCTTT
CASSLALRRGQGTEAFF
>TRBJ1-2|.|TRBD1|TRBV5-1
TGCGCCAGCAGCTTGGAACAGGGGGCAGTCGGCTACACCTTC
CASSLEQGAVGYTF
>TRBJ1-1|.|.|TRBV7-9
TGTGCCAGCAGCAAGGGGCAGGGTGACACTGAAGCTTTCTTT
CASSKGQGDTEAFF
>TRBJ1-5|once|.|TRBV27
TGTGCCAGCAAACCAAAGGGAGTGTATAGCAATCAGCCCCAGCATTTT
CASKPKGVYSNQPQHF